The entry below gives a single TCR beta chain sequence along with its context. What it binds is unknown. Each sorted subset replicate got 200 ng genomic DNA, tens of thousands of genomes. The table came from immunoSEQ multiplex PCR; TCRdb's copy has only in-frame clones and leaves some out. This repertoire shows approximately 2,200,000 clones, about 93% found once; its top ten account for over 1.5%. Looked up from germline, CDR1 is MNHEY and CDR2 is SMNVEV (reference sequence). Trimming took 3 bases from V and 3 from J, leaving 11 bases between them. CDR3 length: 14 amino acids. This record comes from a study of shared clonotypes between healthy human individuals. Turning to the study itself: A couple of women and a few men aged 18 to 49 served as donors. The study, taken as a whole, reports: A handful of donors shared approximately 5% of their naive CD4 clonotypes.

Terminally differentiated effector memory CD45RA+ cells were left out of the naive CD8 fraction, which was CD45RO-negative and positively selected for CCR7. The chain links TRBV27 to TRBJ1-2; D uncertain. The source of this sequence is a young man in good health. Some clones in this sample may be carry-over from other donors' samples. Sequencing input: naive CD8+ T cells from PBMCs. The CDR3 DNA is TGTGCCAGCAGTTTGATGGGCAGCGACTATGGCTACACCTTC. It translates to CASSLMGSDYGYTF.